A single sample is the source of the 3 T cell receptor beta chains below, sequenced in a study of beta chain features in type 1 diabetes. No cognate antigen is known for these TCRs. Reverse transcription of all isolated RNA meant that expressed TCRB transcripts were sequenced. Produced via immunoSEQ multiplex PCR; TCRdb's table is partial and in-frame only. The data show 200,000 to 250,000 clones, approximately 14% seen once. The study, taken as a whole, reports: People with Type 1 diabetes carried modestly yet significantly shorter TCRB CDR3s in all four CD4+ subsets.

The specimen sequenced was naive CD4+ T cells from blood. All receptors derive from a man aged 25 to 40 with type 1 diabetes.

Only a few counts were recorded for this clone. This chain uses TRBV5-1 with TRBJ2-3; D unclear. The germline CDR1 and CDR2 sequences are SGHRS and YFSETQ. Trimming removed 0 bases at V and 4 bases at J, with 15 bases between. The CDR3 consists of 16 residues. The chain's CDR3 is CASSLGAQLSADTQYF. The CDR3 region has the DNA TGCGCCAGCAGCTTGGGGGCCCAGCTCTCCGCAGATACGCAGTATTTT.

The gene calls are TRBV11-2 and TRBJ2-3; 8 bases fit TRBD2. After removal of 5 bases from V and 6 bases from J, the junction contained 10 bases not matched to a gene. Per the germline V gene, CDR1 is SGHAT and CDR2 is FQNNGV. This CDR3 has 15 amino acids. In DNA, the CDR3 is TGTGCCAGCAGCCGACGGGGGGGCCTTACGGATACGCAGTATTTT. Protein sequence: CASSRRGGLTDTQYF. The whole variable domain, filled in from reference TRBV11-2 and TRBJ2-3, reads EAGVAQSPRYKIIEKRQSVAFWCNPISGHATLYWYQQILGQGPKLLIQFQNNGVVDDSQLPKDRFSAERLKGVDSTLKIQPAKLEDSAVYLCASSRRGGLTDTQYFGPGTRLTVL.

The J gene is TRBJ2-3, the V gene TRBV29-1; D not certain. The V end was cut by 6 bases, the J end by 9 bases, with 13 bases between. The CDR3 runs 11 residues. Looked up from germline, CDR1 is SQVTM and CDR2 is ANQGSEA. CDR3 protein: CSVPRQATQYF. For the CDR3, the DNA is TGCAGCGTGCCACGGCAGGCCACGCAGTATTTT.